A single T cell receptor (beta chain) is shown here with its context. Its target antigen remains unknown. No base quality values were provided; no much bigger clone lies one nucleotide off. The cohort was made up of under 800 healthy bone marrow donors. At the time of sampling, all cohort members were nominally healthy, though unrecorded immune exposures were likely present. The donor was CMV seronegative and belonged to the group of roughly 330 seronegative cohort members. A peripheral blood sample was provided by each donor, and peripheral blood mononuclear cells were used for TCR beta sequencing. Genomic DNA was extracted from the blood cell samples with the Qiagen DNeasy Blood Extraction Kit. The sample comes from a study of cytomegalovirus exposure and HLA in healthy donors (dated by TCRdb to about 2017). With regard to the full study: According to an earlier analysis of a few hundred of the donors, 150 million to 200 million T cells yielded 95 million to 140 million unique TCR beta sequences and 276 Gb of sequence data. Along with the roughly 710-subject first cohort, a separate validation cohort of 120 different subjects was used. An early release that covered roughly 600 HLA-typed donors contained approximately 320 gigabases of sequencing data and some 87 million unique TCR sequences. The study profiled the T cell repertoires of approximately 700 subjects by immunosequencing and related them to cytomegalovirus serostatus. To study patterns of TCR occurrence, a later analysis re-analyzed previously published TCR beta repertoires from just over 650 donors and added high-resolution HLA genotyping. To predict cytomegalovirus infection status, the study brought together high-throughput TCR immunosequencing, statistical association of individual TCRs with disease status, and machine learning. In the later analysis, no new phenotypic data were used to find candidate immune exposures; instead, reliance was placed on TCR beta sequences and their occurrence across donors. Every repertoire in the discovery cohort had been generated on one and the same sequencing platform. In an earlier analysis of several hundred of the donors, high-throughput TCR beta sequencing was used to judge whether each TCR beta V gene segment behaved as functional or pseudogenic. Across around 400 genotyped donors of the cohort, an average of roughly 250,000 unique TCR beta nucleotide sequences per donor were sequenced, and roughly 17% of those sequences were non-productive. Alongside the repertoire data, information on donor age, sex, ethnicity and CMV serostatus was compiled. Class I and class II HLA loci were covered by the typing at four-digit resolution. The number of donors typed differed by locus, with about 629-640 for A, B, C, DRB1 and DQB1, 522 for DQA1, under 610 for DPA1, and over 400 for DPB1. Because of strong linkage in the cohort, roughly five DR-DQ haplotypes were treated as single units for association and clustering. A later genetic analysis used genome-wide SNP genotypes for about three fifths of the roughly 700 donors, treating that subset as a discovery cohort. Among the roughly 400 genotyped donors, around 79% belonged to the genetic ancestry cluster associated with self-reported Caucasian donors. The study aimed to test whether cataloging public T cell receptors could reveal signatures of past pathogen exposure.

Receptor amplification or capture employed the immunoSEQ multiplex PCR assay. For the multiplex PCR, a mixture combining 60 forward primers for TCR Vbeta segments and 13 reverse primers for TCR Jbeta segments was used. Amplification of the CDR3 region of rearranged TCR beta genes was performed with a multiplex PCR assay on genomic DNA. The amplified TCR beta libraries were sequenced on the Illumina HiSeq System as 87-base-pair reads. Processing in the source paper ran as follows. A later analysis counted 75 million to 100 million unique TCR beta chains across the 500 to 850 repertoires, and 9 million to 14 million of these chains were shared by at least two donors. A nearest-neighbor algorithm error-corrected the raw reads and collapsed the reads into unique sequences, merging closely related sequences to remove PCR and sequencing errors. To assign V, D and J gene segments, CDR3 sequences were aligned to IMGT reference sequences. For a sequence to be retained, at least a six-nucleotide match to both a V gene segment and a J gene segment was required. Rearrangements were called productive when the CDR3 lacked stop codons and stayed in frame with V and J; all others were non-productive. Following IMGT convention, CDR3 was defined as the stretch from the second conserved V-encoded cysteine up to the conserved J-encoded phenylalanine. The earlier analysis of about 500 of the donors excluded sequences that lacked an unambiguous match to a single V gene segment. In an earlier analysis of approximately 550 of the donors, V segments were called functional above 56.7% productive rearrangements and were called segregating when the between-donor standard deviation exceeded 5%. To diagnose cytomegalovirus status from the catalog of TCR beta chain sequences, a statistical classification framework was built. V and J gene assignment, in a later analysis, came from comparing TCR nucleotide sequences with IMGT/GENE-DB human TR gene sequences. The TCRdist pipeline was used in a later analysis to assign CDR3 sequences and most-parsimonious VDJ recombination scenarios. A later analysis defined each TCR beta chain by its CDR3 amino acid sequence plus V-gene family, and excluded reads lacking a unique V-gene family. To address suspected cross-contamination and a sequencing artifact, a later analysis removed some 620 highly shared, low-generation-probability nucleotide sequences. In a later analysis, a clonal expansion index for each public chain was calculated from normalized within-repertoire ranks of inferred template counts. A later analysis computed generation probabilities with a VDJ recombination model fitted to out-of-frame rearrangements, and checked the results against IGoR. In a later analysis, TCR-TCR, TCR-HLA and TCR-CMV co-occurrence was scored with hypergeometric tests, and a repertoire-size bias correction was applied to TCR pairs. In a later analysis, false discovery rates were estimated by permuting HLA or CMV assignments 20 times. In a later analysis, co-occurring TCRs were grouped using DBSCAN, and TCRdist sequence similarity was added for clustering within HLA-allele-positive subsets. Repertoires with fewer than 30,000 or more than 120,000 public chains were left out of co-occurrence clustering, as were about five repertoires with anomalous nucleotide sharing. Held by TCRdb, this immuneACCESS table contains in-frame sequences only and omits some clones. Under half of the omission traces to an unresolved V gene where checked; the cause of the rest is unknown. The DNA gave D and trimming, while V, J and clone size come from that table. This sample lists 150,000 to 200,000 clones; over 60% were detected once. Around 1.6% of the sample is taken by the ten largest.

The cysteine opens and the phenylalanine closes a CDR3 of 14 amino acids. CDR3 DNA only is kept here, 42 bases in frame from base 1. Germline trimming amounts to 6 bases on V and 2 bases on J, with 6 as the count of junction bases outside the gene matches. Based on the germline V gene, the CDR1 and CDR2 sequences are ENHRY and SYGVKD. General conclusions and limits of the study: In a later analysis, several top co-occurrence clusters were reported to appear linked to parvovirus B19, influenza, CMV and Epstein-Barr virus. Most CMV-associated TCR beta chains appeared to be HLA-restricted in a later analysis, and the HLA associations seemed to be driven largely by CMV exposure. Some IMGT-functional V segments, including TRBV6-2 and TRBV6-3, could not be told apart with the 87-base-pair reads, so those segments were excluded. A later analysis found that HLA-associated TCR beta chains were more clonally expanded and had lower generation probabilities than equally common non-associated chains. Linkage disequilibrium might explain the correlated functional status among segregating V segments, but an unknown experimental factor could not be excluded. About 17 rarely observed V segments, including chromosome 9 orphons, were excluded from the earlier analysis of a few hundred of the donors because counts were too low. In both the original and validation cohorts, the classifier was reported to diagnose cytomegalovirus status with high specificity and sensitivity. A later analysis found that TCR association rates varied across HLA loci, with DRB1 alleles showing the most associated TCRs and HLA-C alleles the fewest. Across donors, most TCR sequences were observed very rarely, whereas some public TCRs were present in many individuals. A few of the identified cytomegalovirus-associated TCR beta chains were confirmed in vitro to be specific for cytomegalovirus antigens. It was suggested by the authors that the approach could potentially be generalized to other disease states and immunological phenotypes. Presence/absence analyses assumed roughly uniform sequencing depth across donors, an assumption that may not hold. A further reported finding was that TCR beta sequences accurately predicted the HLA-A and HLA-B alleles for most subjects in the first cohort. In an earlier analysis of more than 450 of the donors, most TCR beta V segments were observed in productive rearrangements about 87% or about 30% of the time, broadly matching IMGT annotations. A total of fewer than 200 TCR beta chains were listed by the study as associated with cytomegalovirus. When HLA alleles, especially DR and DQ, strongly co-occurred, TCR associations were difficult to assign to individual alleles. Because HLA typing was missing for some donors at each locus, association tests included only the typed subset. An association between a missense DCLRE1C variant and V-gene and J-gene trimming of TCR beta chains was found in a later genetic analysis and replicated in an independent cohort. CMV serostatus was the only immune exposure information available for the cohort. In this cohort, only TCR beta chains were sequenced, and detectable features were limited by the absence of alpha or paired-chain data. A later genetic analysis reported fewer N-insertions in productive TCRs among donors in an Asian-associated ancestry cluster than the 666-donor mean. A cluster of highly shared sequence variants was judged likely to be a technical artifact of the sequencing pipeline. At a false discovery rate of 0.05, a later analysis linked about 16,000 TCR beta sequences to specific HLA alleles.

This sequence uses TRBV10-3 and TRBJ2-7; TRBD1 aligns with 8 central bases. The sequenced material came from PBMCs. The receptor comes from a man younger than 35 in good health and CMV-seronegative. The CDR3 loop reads CAISPRTGTYEQYF. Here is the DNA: TGTGCCATCAGCCCCAGGACAGGGACCTACGAGCAGTACTTC.